These 2 T cell receptor beta chains originate from one sample sequenced in a study of neoadjuvant anti-PD-1 for oral cavity cancer. Libraries were prepared by immunoSEQ multiplex PCR; TCRdb keeps only in-frame clonotypes and omits some of them. The sample carries about 81,000 clones, 84% recorded once. The starting material was PBMCs, obtained before nivolumab (anti-PD-1) treatment. These receptor sequences come from a person between 35 and 79 years old with oral cavity squamous cell carcinoma.

The chain recombines TRBV15 with TRBJ2-1, with 12 nucleotides matching TRBD2. The CDR3 covers 15 residues. The germline gives CDR1 LNHNV, CDR2 YYDKDF (reference sequence). V shed 5 bases, J shed 7 bases, and the junction held 6 bases outside the gene matches. For the CDR3, the DNA is TGTGCCACCAGCCCCCGGACTAGCGGGAATAATGAGCAGTTCTTC. Translating it yields CATSPRTSGNNEQFF. Complete variable domain (other parts from reference TRBV15 and TRBJ2-1): DAMVIQNPRYQVTQFGKPVTLSCSQTLNHNVMYWYQQKSSQAPKLLFHYYDKDFNNEADTPDNFQSRRPNTSFCFLDIRSPGLGDTAMYLCATSPRTSGNNEQFFGPGTRLTVL.

This sequence joins TRBV10-3 and TRBJ2-7; TRBD2 matches 7 bases. The CDR3 spans 15 residues. V gave up 0 bases and J gave up 0 bases; unmatched junction bases: 2. Per the germline V gene, CDR1 is ENHRY and CDR2 is SYGVKD. CDR3 DNA: TGTGCCATCAGTGAGTCAGCGGGAAGCTCCTACGAGCAGTACTTC. Translation: CAISESAGSSYEQYF.